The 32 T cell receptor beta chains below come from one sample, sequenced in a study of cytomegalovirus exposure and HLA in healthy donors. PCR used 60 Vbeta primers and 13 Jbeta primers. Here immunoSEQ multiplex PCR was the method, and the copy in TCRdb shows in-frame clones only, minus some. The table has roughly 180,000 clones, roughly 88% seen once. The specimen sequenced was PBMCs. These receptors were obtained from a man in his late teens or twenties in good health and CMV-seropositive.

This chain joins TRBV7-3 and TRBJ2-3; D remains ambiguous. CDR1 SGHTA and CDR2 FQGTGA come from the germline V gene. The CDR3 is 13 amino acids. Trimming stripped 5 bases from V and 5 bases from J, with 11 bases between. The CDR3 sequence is CASSPPALDTQYF. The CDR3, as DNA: TGTGCCAGCAGCCCGCCCGCGTTAGATACGCAGTATTTT. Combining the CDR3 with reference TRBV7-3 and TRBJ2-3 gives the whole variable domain GAGVSQTPSNKVTEKGKYVELRCDPISGHTALYWYRQSLGQGPEFLIYFQGTGAADDSGLPNDRFFAVRPEGSVSTLKIQRTERGDSAVYLCASSPPALDTQYFGPGTRLTVL.

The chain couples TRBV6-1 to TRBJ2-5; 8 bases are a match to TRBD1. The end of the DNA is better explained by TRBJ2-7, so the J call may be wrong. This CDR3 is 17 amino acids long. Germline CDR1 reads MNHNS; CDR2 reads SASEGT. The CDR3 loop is CASSEQDREVIAYEQYF. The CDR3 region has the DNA TGTGCCAGCAGTGAACAGGACAGGGAAGTCATCGCGTACGAGCAGTACTTC.

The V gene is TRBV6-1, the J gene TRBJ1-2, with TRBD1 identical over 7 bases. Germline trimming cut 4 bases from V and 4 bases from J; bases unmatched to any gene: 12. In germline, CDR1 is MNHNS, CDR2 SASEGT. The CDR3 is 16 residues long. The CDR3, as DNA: TGTGCCAGCAGTGTCTGGGGGACAGATCTTACCTATGGCTACACCTTC. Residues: CASSVWGTDLTYGYTF.

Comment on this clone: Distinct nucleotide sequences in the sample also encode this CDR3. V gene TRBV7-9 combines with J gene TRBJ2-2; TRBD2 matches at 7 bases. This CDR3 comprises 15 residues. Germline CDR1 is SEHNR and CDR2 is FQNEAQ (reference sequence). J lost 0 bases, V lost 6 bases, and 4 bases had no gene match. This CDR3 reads CASRGGTANTGELFF. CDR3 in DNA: TGTGCCAGCAGGGGGGGGACGGCGAACACCGGGGAGCTGTTTTTT.

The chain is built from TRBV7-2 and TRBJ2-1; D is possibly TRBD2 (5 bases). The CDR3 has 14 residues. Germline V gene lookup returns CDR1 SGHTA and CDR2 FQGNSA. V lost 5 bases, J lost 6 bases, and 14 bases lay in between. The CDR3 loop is CASSLRGGINEQFF. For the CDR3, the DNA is TGTGCCAGCAGCCTACGCGGAGGCATCAATGAGCAGTTCTTC.

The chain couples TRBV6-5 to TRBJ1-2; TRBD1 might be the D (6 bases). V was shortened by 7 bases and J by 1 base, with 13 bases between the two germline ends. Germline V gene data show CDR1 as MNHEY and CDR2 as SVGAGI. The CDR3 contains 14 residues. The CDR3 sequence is CASTLLGGNYGYTF. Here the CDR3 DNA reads TGTGCCAGCACTCTACTAGGGGGTAACTATGGCTACACCTTC.

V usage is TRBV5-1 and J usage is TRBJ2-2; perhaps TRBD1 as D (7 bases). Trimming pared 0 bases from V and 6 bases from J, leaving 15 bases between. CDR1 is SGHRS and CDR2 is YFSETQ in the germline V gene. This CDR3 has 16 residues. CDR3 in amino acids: CASSLDAQGGAGELFF. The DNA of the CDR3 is TGCGCCAGCAGCTTGGATGCGCAGGGGGGCGCCGGGGAGCTGTTTTTT.

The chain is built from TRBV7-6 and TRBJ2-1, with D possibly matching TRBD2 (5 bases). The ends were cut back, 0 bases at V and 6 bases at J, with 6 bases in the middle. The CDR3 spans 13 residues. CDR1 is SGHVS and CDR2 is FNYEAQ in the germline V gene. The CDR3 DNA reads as TGTGCCAGCAGCTTAGCGCGGGCCAATGAGCAGTTCTTC. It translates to CASSLARANEQFF.

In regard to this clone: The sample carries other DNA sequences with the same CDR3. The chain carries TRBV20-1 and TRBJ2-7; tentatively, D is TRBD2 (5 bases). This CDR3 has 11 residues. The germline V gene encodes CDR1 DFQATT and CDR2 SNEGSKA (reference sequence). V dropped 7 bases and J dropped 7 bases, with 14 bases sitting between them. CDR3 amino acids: CSVWTRNEQYF. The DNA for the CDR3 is TGCAGTGTATGGACTCGGAATGAGCAGTACTTC.

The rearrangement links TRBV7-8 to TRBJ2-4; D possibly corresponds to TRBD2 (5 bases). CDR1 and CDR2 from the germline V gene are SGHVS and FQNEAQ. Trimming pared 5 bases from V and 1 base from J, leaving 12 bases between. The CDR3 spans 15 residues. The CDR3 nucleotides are TGTGCCAGCAGCCTTCTTGTAGCGGCCAAAAACATTCAGTACTTC. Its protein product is CASSLLVAAKNIQYF.

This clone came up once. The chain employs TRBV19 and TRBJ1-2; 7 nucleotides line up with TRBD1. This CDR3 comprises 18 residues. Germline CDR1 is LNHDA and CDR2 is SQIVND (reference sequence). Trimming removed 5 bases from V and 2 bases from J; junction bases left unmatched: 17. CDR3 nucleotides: TGTGCCAGTAGTGGGGTCCCCTCACAGGGGTTTAGGAACTATGGCTACACCTTC. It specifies CASSGVPSQGFRNYGYTF.

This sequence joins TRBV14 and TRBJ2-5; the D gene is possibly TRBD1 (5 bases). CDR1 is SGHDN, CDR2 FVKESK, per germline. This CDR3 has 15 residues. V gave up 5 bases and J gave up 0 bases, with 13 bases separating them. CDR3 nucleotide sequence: TGTGCCAGCAGCGCCCCGACAGACCACCAAGAGACCCAGTACTTC. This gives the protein CASSAPTDHQETQYF.

CDR3 nucleotide sequence: TGTGCCAGCAGCGTTGGCCCCTCGCACTCCTACGAGCAGTACTTC. Protein product: CASSVGPSHSYEQYF. V and J are TRBV9 and TRBJ2-7, with unresolved D. Germline V CDR1 and CDR2: SGDLS, YYNGEE. V lost 2 bases, J lost 0 bases, and 12 bases lay in between. This CDR3 is built from 15 residues.

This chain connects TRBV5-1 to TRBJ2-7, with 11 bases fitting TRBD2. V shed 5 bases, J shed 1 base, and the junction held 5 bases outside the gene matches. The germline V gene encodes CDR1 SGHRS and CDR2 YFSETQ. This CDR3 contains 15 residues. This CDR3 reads CASRTGTSGSYEQYF. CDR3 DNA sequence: TGCGCCAGCAGAACCGGGACTAGCGGATCCTACGAGCAGTACTTC. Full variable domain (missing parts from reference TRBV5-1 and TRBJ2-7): KAGVTQTPRYLIKTRGQQVTLSCSPISGHRSVSWYQQTPGQGLQFLFEYFSETQRNKGNFPGRFSGRQFSNSRSEMNVSTLELGDSALYLCASRTGTSGSYEQYFGPGTRLTVT.

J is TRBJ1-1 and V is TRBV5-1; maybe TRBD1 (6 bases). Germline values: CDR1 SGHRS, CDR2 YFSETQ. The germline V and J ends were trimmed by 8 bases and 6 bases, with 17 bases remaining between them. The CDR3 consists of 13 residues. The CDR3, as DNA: TGCGCCAGTTCACAGGGATATGGGGCTGAAGCTTTCTTT. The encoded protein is CASSQGYGAEAFF.

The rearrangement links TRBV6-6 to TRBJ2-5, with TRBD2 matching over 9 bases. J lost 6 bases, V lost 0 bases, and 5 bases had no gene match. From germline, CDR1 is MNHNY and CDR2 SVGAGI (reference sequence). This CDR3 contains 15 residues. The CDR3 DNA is TGTGCCAGCAGTTACTCGATTAGCGGGGGAAAGACCCAGTACTTC. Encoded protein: CASSYSISGGKTQYF.

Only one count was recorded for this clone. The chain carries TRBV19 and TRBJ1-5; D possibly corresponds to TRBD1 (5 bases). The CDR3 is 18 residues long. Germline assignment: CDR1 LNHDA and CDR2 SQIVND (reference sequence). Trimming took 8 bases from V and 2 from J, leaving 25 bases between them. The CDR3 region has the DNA TGTGCCAGTGTGGGCGGGACGGGCGTTATGTCTGGCAATCAGCCCCAGCATTTT. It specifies CASVGGTGVMSGNQPQHF.

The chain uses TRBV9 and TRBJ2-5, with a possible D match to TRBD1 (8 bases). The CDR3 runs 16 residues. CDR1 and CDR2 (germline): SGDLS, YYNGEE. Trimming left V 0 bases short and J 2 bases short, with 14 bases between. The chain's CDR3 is CASSVDRGGPQETQYF. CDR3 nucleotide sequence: TGTGCCAGCAGCGTAGACAGGGGGGGACCGCAAGAGACCCAGTACTTC.

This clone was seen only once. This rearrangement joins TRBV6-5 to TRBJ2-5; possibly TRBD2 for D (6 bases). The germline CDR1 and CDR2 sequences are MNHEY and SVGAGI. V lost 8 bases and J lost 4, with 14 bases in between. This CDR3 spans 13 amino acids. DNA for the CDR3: TGTGCCAGCGGGGACTGGAGAGGAGAGACCCAGTACTTC. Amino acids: CASGDWRGETQYF.

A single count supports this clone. The CDR3 nucleotides read TGCGCCAGCAGCCAAGAGGCTTACACAGATACGCAGTATTTT. Encoded protein: CASSQEAYTDTQYF. J is TRBJ2-3 and V is TRBV4-3; D gene ambiguous. The V end lost 0 bases, the J end lost 2 bases, and 6 bases lay between the germline ends. Germline lookup yields CDR1 LGHNA and CDR2 YSLEER. The CDR3 runs to 14 residues.

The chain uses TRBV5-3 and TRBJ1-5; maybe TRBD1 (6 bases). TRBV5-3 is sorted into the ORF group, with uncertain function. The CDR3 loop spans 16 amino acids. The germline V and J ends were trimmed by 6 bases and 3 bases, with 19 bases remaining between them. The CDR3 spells CARNRQVPFHNQPQHF. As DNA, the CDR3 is TGTGCCAGAAACCGACAGGTTCCATTCCACAATCAGCCCCAGCATTTT.

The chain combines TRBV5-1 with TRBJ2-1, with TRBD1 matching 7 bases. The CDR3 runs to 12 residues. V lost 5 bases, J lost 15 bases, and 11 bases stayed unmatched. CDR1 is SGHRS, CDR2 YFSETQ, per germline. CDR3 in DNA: TGCGCCAGCAGACTGGACAGGAATGACCTGTTCTTC. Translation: CASRLDRNDLFF.

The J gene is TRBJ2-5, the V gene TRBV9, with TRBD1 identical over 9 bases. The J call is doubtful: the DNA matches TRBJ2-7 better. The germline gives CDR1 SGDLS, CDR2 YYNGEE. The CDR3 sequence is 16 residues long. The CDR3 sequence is CASSVDPGQGSGEQYF. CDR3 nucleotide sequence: TGTGCCAGCAGCGTAGACCCTGGACAGGGGAGCGGCGAGCAGTACTTC.

CDR3 DNA sequence: TGTGCCAGCAGCTCCTTCGACAGGGATGCCACGGGCTACACCTTC. Its protein product is CASSSFDRDATGYTF. The chain couples TRBV7-6 to TRBJ1-2; 7 bases align to TRBD1. V gave up 4 bases and J gave up 8 bases; unmatched junction bases: 13. This CDR3 comprises 15 residues. Germline V CDR1 and CDR2: SGHVS, FNYEAQ.

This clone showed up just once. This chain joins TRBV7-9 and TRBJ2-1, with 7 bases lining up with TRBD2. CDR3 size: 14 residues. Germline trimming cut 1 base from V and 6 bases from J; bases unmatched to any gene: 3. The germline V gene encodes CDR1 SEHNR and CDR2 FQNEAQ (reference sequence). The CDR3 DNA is TGTGCCAGCAGCTTAGGGGGCGGGGGCAATGAGCAGTTCTTC. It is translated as CASSLGGGGNEQFF. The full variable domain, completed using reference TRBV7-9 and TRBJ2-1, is DTGVSQNPRHKITKRGQNVTFRCDPISEHNRLYWYRQTLGQGPEFLTYFQNEAQLEKSRLLSDRFSAERPKGSFSTLEIQRTEQGDSAMYLCASSLGGGGNEQFFGPGTRLTVL.

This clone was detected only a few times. The CDR3 here is CASSVVPGGDTQYF. CDR3 bases: TGTGCCAGCAGCGTAGTTCCGGGGGGAGATACGCAGTATTTT. The rearrangement uses TRBV9 and TRBJ2-3; 7 bases are a match to TRBD2. Germline CDR1 SGDLS, CDR2 YYNGEE. This CDR3 comprises 14 residues. V shed 0 bases, J shed 5 bases, and the junction held 3 bases outside the gene matches.

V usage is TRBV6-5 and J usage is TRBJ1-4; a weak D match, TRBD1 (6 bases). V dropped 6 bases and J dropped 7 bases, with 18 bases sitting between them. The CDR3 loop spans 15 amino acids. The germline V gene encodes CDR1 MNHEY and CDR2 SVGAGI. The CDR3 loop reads CASSQAGAFREKLFF. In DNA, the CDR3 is TGTGCCAGCAGCCAGGCAGGGGCTTTTCGTGAAAAACTGTTTTTT.

CDR3 sequence (DNA): TGCGCCAGCAGCTCCAGGGGGCTCGGGACAACGGAAAACATTCAGTACTTC. Its translation: CASSSRGLGTTENIQYF. This chain links TRBV5-1 with TRBJ2-4; 8 nucleotides align to TRBD1. Germline-derived CDR1 and CDR2 are SGHRS and YFSETQ. The CDR3 consists of 17 residues. J was trimmed by 5 bases and V by 3 bases; bases with no gene match: 13.

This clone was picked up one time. This chain's CDR3 is CASPPGQERPREQYF. Written as DNA, the CDR3 is TGCGCCAGCCCACCCGGACAGGAGAGGCCTCGCGAGCAGTACTTC. This sequence joins TRBV5-1 and TRBJ2-7; 7 bases line up with TRBD1. This CDR3 spans 15 amino acids. J gave up 6 bases and V 7 bases, and 16 bases lay outside the gene matches. Germline lookup yields CDR1 SGHRS and CDR2 YFSETQ.

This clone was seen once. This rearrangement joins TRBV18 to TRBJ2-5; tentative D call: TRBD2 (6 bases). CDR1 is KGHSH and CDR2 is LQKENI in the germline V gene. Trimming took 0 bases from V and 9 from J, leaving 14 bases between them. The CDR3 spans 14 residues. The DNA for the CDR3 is TGTGCCAGCTCACCACCGGCGACTAGTGGGGCCCAGTACTTC. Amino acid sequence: CASSPPATSGAQYF.

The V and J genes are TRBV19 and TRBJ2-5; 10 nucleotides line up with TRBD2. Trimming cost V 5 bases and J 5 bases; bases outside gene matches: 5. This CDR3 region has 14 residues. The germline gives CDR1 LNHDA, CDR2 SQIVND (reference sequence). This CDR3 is CASSALAGVETQYF. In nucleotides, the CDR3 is TGTGCCAGTAGTGCTCTAGCGGGGGTGGAGACCCAGTACTTC.

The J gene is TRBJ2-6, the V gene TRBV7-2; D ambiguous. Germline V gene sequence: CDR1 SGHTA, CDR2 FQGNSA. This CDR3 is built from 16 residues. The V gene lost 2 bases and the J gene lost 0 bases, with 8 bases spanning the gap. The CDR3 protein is CASSLNGPSGANVLTF. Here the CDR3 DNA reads TGTGCCAGCAGCTTAAATGGGCCCTCTGGGGCCAACGTCCTGACTTTC.